This TCR beta chain was observed in a study of cytomegalovirus exposure and HLA in healthy donors. Findings and caveats of the study: Fewer N-insertions (relative to the roughly 670-donor mean) were reportedly seen in an Asian-associated ancestry cluster in a later analysis. Specific recognition of CMV antigens was confirmed in vitro for a few chains (all CMV-associated).

Comments on this clone: Its antigen is not identified.

Primers: 60 Vbeta forward and 13 Jbeta reverse. Profiling relied on immunoSEQ multiplex PCR, and the TCRdb table lists in-frame clones only, not all of them. The repertoire includes some 210,000 clones, over 60% of them detected once, and roughly 2% sits in the top ten. The receptor's source is a woman aged 25-40 years in good health and CMV-seropositive. Material: PBMCs.

In DNA, the CDR3 is TGTGCCTGGAGTGTGGGGGGGACTAATGAAAAACTGTTTTTT. Encoded protein: CAWSVGGTNEKLFF. V usage is TRBV30 and J usage is TRBJ1-4; maybe TRBD1 (5 bases). The CDR3 runs 14 residues. Germline CDR1 GTSNPN, CDR2 SVGIG (reference sequence). V was cut by 0 bases and J by 2 bases, with 7 bases left in between.